The clone carrying this TCR beta chain was observed a handful of times. Its antigen is not identified. These data belong to a study of response to subunit inactivated influenza vaccine. Study-wide findings and caveats: Every seasonal influenza vaccination brings in few new T cells, the authors suggested.

A single record per CDR3 protein comes from TCRdb applying MiXCR to the RT-PCR reads. Of 500,000 to 600,000 distinct CDR3 sequences in the sample, approximately 10% were seen once. This sequence was found in a man in his fifties who received an inactivated influenza vaccine. The sample consisted of PBMCs from blood, taken on the day of vaccination.

CDR3 amino acids: CASSPPGLAELQQFF. The CDR3 DNA is TGTGCCAGCTCACCGCCGGGACTAGCGGAGCTCCAGCAGTTCTTC. V usage is TRBV18 and J usage is TRBJ2-1; 11 nucleotides line up with TRBD2. This CDR3 comprises 15 residues. CDR1 KGHSH and CDR2 LQKENI come from the germline V gene. Trimming cost V 3 bases and J 11 bases; bases outside gene matches: 9. Combining the CDR3 with reference TRBV18 and TRBJ2-1 gives the whole variable domain NAGVMQNPRHLVRRRGQEARLRCSPMKGHSHVYWYRQLPEEGLKFMVYLQKENIIDESGMPKERFSAEFPKEGPSILRIQQVVRGDSAAYFCASSPPGLAELQQFFGPGTRLTVL.